One and the same sample provided the 20 T cell receptor beta chains below, sequenced in a study of T-cell memory formation after mild COVID-19. One entry per CDR3 protein results from TCRdb running MiXCR on the 5' RACE reads. Counted here are about 390,000 distinct CDR3 sequences, roughly 15% occurring once; the ten biggest clones make up 20% to 25%. Sequenced sample: PBMCs or a T cell subset sorted from them (not recorded which). The receptors were gathered from a man younger than 35 who had mild COVID-19 (a few samples of this study predate the infection). Cell type and time point are not known.

In this sample, this clonotype turned up many times. The rearrangement links TRBV5-1 to TRBJ1-4; D is perhaps TRBD1 (6 bases). Deletions cut 4 bases from V and 4 bases from J, with 11 bases between. Germline V gene lookup returns CDR1 SGHRS and CDR2 YFSETQ. This CDR3 spans 14 amino acids. DNA of the CDR3: TGCGCCAGCAGCACCGGGACAAGTAATGAAAAACTGTTTTTT. It specifies CASSTGTSNEKLFF.

This clonotype was detected only a few times. This chain connects TRBV25-1 to TRBJ1-5; TRBD1 might be the D (5 bases). With 2 bases removed from V and 9 bases from J, the gap between germline ends came to 17 bases. CDR3 size: 15 residues. Per the germline V gene, CDR1 is MGHDK and CDR2 is SYGVNS. This CDR3 reads CASSEKGKGDPPQHF. As DNA, the CDR3 is TGTGCCAGCAGTGAAAAGGGGAAGGGAGACCCGCCCCAGCATTTT.

At least ten counts were recorded for this clonotype. The chain recombines TRBV7-2 with TRBJ2-3; no firm D call. V lost 4 bases to trimming and J lost 2 bases, with 19 bases between them. Germline V gives CDR1 SGHTA, CDR2 FQGNSA. The CDR3 has 17 residues. The DNA of the CDR3 is TGTGCCAGCAGCTCCCACCTCCCGGACGGAGCCACAGATACGCAGTATTTT. The encoded protein is CASSSHLPDGATDTQYF.

There are a few counts of this clonotype. This chain connects TRBV6-5 to TRBJ1-4, with D perhaps matching TRBD1 (6 bases). The ends were cut back, 6 bases at V and 7 bases at J, with 9 bases in the middle. Germline V gene sequence: CDR1 MNHEY, CDR2 SVGAGI. This CDR3 is 12 amino acids long. CDR3 amino acids: CASRTGIEKLFF. The CDR3 DNA reads TGTGCCAGCAGAACAGGGATTGAAAAACTGTTTTTT.

This clonotype was counted between two and nine times. The chain couples TRBV27 to TRBJ1-6, with D perhaps TRBD1 (6 bases). The CDR3 sequence is 16 residues long. The V end lost 1 base, the J end lost 7 bases, and 14 bases lay between the germline ends. Germline V gene sequence: CDR1 MNHEY, CDR2 SMNVEV (reference sequence). The CDR3 here is CASSLLGIQGNSPLHF. As DNA, the CDR3 is TGTGCCAGCAGTTTATTAGGAATACAGGGAAATTCACCCCTCCACTTT.

The chain carries TRBV4-3 and TRBJ1-1, with D uncertain. Germline values: CDR1 LGHNA, CDR2 YSLEER. Trimming shortened V by 0 bases and J by 4 bases, and 12 bases separated the two germline ends. This CDR3 comprises 15 residues. In DNA, the CDR3 is TGCGCCAGCAGCCAAGAGGGGTCCCGAGGCACTGAAGCTTTCTTT. Its translation: CASSQEGSRGTEAFF.

This clonotype was observed a few times. The chain has TRBV12-3 or TRBV12-4 and TRBJ2-3; 14 nucleotides match TRBD2. This CDR3 region has 15 residues. V was clipped by 6 bases and J by 11 bases; unmatched bases: 10. The CDR3, as DNA: TGTGCCAGCAGCCGGGGACTAGCGGGGGCCCGAAAGCAGTATTTT. It codes for CASSRGLAGARKQYF.

In this sample, this clonotype turned up a few times. This chain joins TRBV2 and TRBJ1-1, with D perhaps TRBD1 (6 bases). CDR3 size: 16 residues. The ends were cut back, 7 bases at V and 4 bases at J, with 22 bases in the middle. CDR1 is SNHLY, CDR2 FYNNEI, per germline. This chain's CDR3 is CASTQRGAGMSTEAFF. For the CDR3, the DNA is TGTGCCAGCACCCAACGGGGGGCCGGAATGAGCACTGAAGCTTTCTTT.

The chain links TRBV11-2 to TRBJ2-1; 9 bases line up with TRBD1. The CDR3 is 14 amino acids. V was pared by 1 base and J by 8 bases, with 3 bases of the junction left unmatched. The germline V gene encodes CDR1 SGHAT and CDR2 FQNNGV. The CDR3 here is CASSLGTGADEQFF. CDR3 nucleotides: TGTGCCAGCAGCTTAGGGACAGGGGCGGATGAGCAGTTCTTC.

The V gene is TRBV5-1, the J gene TRBJ1-1; unclear D gene. The germline CDR1 and CDR2 sequences are SGHRS and YFSETQ. Trimming cost V 4 bases and J 5 bases, with 15 bases left between them. The CDR3 is 14 residues long. CDR3 coding DNA: TGCGCCAGCAGCAACCGGTCGGGGAAGACTGAAGCTTTCTTT. Protein: CASSNRSGKTEAFF.

The genes are TRBV18 and TRBJ2-7; TRBD1 aligns across 10 bases. The CDR3 sequence is 15 residues long. Germline CDR1 is KGHSH and CDR2 is LQKENI. V lost 4 bases to trimming and J lost 7 bases; unmatched junction nucleotides: 10. The CDR3 coding sequence is TGTGCCAGCTCACTGGTGGGACAGGGGCCCGGGGAGCAGTACTTC. Protein product: CASSLVGQGPGEQYF.

This clonotype was seen a handful of times. V gene TRBV10-3 combines with J gene TRBJ2-3, with D perhaps TRBD2 (5 bases). Trimming removed 10 bases from V and 1 base from J, with 18 bases in between. CDR3 length equals 15 residues. Germline CDR1 and CDR2: ENHRY and SYGVKD. Written as DNA, the CDR3 is TGTGCCACCTCGGGAAATGGCAGGCGCACAGATACGCAGTATTTT. Protein product: CATSGNGRRTDTQYF.

This rearrangement joins TRBV7-9 to TRBJ1-2, with TRBD1 as a possible D gene (6 bases). The CDR3 sequence is 13 residues long. V was shortened by 5 bases and J by 6 bases, with 13 bases between the two germline ends. Germline V gene lookup returns CDR1 SEHNR and CDR2 FQNEAQ (reference sequence). CDR3 DNA sequence: TGTGCCAGCAGCAACAGGGAACCGGATGGCTACACCTTC. Translating it yields CASSNREPDGYTF.

This clonotype showed up just a few times. The chain recombines TRBV12-3 or TRBV12-4 with TRBJ2-7; no firm D call. V shed 5 bases and J shed 7 bases, with 9 bases lying between them. The CDR3 extends over 11 amino acids. DNA of the CDR3: TGTGCCAGCAGTCAAGGATTTGAGCAGTACGTC. It translates to CASSQGFEQYV.

This clonotype has only a few counts. This sequence joins TRBV13 and TRBJ2-5; tentatively, D is TRBD2 (6 bases). Germline V lookup: CDR1 PRHDT, CDR2 FYEKMQ (reference sequence). This CDR3 is built from 15 residues. Deletions cut 3 bases from V and 1 base from J, with 12 bases between. CDR3 in amino acids: CASSFRGTFQETQYF. The CDR3 nucleotides read TGTGCCAGCAGCTTCCGGGGGACCTTCCAAGAGACCCAGTACTTC.

A single count supports this clonotype. The chain is built from TRBV6-2 or TRBV6-3 and TRBJ2-7; 8 nucleotides match TRBD2. This CDR3 spans 15 amino acids. V gave up 2 bases and J gave up 3 bases; unmatched junction bases: 6. The germline gives CDR1 MNHEY, CDR2 SVGEGT. The CDR3 is CASSYGLLAVYEQYV. The CDR3 region has the DNA TGTGCCAGCAGTTACGGGCTACTAGCGGTCTACGAGCAGTACGTC.

This clonotype was observed a few times. The rearrangement joins TRBV20-1 to TRBJ2-7, with D uncertain. Per the germline V gene, CDR1 is DFQATT and CDR2 is SNEGSKA (reference sequence). V was clipped by 4 bases and J by 5 bases, with 18 bases between them. The CDR3 has 14 amino acids. The CDR3 sequence is CSAKLGLGADEQYF. The CDR3 DNA sequence: TGCAGTGCTAAGCTAGGCCTGGGCGCCGACGAGCAGTACTTC.

The V and J genes are TRBV7-9 and TRBJ1-2; D uncertain. The length of the CDR3 is 16 residues. V dropped 1 base and J dropped 6 bases, with 18 bases sitting between them. CDR1 and CDR2 (germline): SEHNR, FQNEAQ (reference sequence). CDR3 DNA: TGTGCCAGCAGCTTAGAATCGGGAAGGTGGATGAATGGCTACACCTTC. Protein: CASSLESGRWMNGYTF.

The chain links TRBV5-1 to TRBJ1-1; D is perhaps TRBD1 (5 bases). V was pared by 3 bases and J by 9 bases, with 12 bases between. CDR1 is SGHRS, CDR2 YFSETQ, per germline. This CDR3 comprises 12 residues. CDR3 region: CASSSDSRQAFF. CDR3 in DNA: TGCGCCAGCAGCTCCGACAGCCGACAAGCTTTCTTT.

The chain combines TRBV7-2 with TRBJ1-1; D call uncertain. Germline V gives CDR1 SGHTA, CDR2 FQGNSA. The length of the CDR3 is 12 residues. The V and J ends lost 5 bases and 11 bases respectively, with 15 bases between them. The CDR3 region is CASSPRRIRAFF. DNA for the CDR3: TGTGCCAGCAGCCCGAGGAGGATTCGGGCTTTCTTT.